The source of this T cell receptor (beta chain) is a study of blood T cell repertoires in COVID-19. About the study: The United States, Italy and Spain provided the acute and convalescent COVID-19 samples.

CDR1 is LNHNV and CDR2 is YYDKDF in the germline V gene (reference sequence). After removal of 0 bases from V and 1 base from J, the junction contained 11 bases not matched to a gene. The CDR3 consists of 18 residues. The assay was immunoSEQ multiplex PCR, and TCRdb's table has in-frame clones only and misses some. The data hold approximately 260,000 clones, with just under 90% observed a single time. Sequenced sample: peripheral blood. The clonotype was recovered from a woman in her 40s with acute or convalescent COVID-19. This chain connects TRBV15 to TRBJ1-1, with 7 bases aligning to TRBD1. CDR3 in amino acids: CATSRDRHRGGENTEAFF. CDR3 in DNA: TGTGCCACCAGCAGAGACCGGCACAGGGGAGGAGAGAACACTGAAGCTTTCTTT.